This entry features one TCR beta chain sequence. Its antigen is currently unknown. It was RNA transcripts that yielded the amplified TCR beta CDR3 regions. The study used the HTBI primer set for a first-round RT-PCR of the TCR CDR3. TCRdb reprocessed the multiplex PCR reads with MiXCR, giving one entry per CDR3 protein. The data show 30,000 to 35,000 distinct CDR3 sequences, 52% seen once. The data originate from a study of T cells in Graves' hyperthyroidism and ophthalmopathy. Study results and limitations: By a 13 V-J model, ophthalmopathy was set apart from stable hyperthyroidism.

V lost 0 bases and J lost 4; bases outside the gene matches: 7. The CDR3 is 17 amino acids. The germline V gene encodes CDR1 WNHNN and CDR2 SYGVQD (reference sequence). The receptor comes from a woman between 35 and 50 years old with Graves' ophthalmopathy. The sequencing sample was made of blood. The chain joins TRBV10-1 to TRBJ2-1, with 9 positions matching TRBD2. CDR3 amino acids: CASSESESGRSYNEQFF. CDR3 bases: TGCGCCAGCAGTGAGTCGGAAAGCGGGAGGTCATACAATGAGCAGTTCTTC.